This T cell receptor beta chain was identified in a study of blood T cell repertoires in COVID-19. For the study at large: Italy, Spain and the United States were the sources of the convalescent and acute COVID-19 samples. PBMCs, B-cell-depleted T cells, or T cells were the source of the cDNA or gDNA that made up the material.

In the source study's methods: Estimated nucleated cell counts came from reference gene primer amplification. Profiling relied on immunoSEQ multiplex PCR, and the TCRdb table lists in-frame clones only, not all of them. V and J calls plus clone size are reproduced from that table; the DNA served to infer D and trimming. The table includes around 150,000 clones, roughly four fifths detected once. V dropped 5 bases and J dropped 8 bases, with 18 bases sitting between them. CDR1 and CDR2 (germline): MNHEY, SVGEGT. The CDR3 loop spans 15 amino acids. The J gene is TRBJ1-4, the V gene TRBV6-2 or TRBV6-3; D uncertain. The material sequenced was peripheral blood. The clonotype was recovered from a woman older than 75 with acute or convalescent COVID-19. CDR3 sequence (DNA): TGTGCCAGCAGTCCCCCGGCGACTTTCAAAGAAAAACTGTTTTTT. Translation: CASSPPATFKEKLFF.